This T cell receptor beta chain was retrieved from a study of T cell repertoires in cytomegalovirus infection. Via MiXCR, TCRdb re-called the reads, giving one row per CDR3 protein. The table has approximately 730,000 distinct CDR3 sequences, roughly 30% seen once. The V gene's germline CDR1 is LNHDA and CDR2 SQIVND (reference sequence). The CDR3 is 17 amino acids. The J segment lost 0 bases and the V segment lost 6 bases, leaving 11 bases of the junction unmatched. On this clonotype: Its antigen is not identified.

The V call is TRBV19, the J call TRBJ1-5; 7 nucleotides line up with TRBD1. The sequence derives from a human donor in good health (CMV status not recorded). Some clones in this sample may be carry-over from other donors' samples. The sample was cultured PBMCs, taken from culture after CMV antigen stimulation. CDR3 coding DNA: TGTGCCAGTAGCCCCGAACAGGGGAGATATAGCAATCAGCCCCAGCATTTT. Translated, it gives CASSPEQGRYSNQPQHF.